These T cell receptor beta chains were read from a single sample in a study of cytomegalovirus exposure and HLA in healthy donors. Libraries were prepared by immunoSEQ multiplex PCR; TCRdb keeps only in-frame clonotypes and omits some of them. The top ten clones hold 2% to 2.5% of a sample with 87,000 or so clones, less than 10% of them seen once. Input material: PBMCs. These receptors were obtained from a man over 45 in good health and CMV-seronegative. Both conserved end residues are part of each CDR3. D genes are given only for firm matches. A row's size may be missing; if present it is once, few, many or a size class.

cdr3_aa,cdr3_nt,d_call,j_call,v_call,clone_size
CASSPLPKINGQGVRSAEAFF,TGTGCCAGTAGTCCCCTTCCGAAGATTAACGGACAGGGCGTTCGGTCGGCTGAAGCTTTCTTT,TRBD1,TRBJ1-1,TRBV19,few
CASSLTSGGLLEQYF,TGTGCCAGCAGCTTAACTAGCGGGGGCCTATTAGAGCAGTACTTC,TRBD2,TRBJ2-7,TRBV7-6,-
CASSLGVAGSEKLFF,TGTGCCAGCAGCTTAGGTGTGGCAGGATCGGAAAAACTGTTTTTT,-,TRBJ1-4,TRBV7-9,-
CASSLSHGVVGELFF,TGTGCCAGCAGCCTTAGTCACGGGGTAGTCGGGGAGCTGTTTTTT,-,TRBJ2-2,TRBV11-3,-
CASSVQGNTIYF,TGTGCCAGCAGTGTACAGGGGAACACCATATATTTT,TRBD1,TRBJ1-3,TRBV2,few
CASSPGDRDYGYTF,TGTGCCAGCTCCCCAGGAGACAGAGACTATGGCTACACCTTC,-,TRBJ1-2,TRBV27,-
CASSNRGGYEQYF,TGTGCCAGCAGTAACAGGGGGGGCTACGAGCAGTACTTC,-,TRBJ2-7,TRBV28,-
CASSLGRAVTDTQYF,TGTGCCAGCAGCTTAGGAAGAGCTGTCACAGATACGCAGTATTTT,-,TRBJ2-3,TRBV7-9,few
CASSPGYTEAFF,TGTGCCAGCTCACCTGGCTACACTGAAGCTTTCTTT,-,TRBJ1-1,TRBV18,few
CASSFLSWGGSEQFF,TGTGCCAGCAGCTTCCTTTCGTGGGGAGGATCTGAGCAGTTCTTC,-,TRBJ2-1,TRBV7-2,few
CASSEDHRRLNEQFF,TGTGCCAGCAGTGAAGATCACAGAAGACTAAATGAGCAGTTCTTC,-,TRBJ2-1,TRBV6-1,-
CASSVATGVNTGELFF,TGTGCCAGCAGCGTAGCGACAGGGGTAAACACCGGGGAGCTGTTTTTT,TRBD1,TRBJ2-2,TRBV9,few
CASSSGAYEQYF,TGTGCCAGCAGCTCCGGGGCCTACGAGCAGTACTTC,-,TRBJ2-7,TRBV7-9,few
CATSREGGRYNEQFF,TGTGCCACCAGCAGAGAGGGGGGGAGGTACAATGAGCAGTTCTTC,TRBD2,TRBJ2-1,TRBV15,-
CASSPGGTGANVLTF,TGCGCCAGCAGCCCAGGAGGAACTGGGGCCAACGTCCTGACTTTC,-,TRBJ2-6,TRBV5-1,-
CASSYEGRANTEAFF,TGTGCCAGCAGTTATGAGGGTCGGGCGAACACTGAAGCTTTCTTT,-,TRBJ1-1,TRBV6-5,-
CATSNTGTSGREQFF,TGTGCCACCAGCAATACCGGGACTAGCGGGAGGGAGCAGTTCTTC,TRBD2,TRBJ2-1,TRBV15,few
CASSLDRGQLNTEAFF,TGCGCCAGCAGCCTTGACAGGGGCCAATTGAACACTGAAGCTTTCTTT,TRBD1,TRBJ1-1,TRBV5-1,few
CATSRGQTDNSPLHF,TGTGCCACCAGCAGAGGACAGACCGATAATTCACCCCTCCACTTT,-,TRBJ1-6,TRBV15,few
CASSLASGITDTQYF,TGTGCCAGCAGCTTAGCGTCAGGGATTACAGATACGCAGTATTTT,-,TRBJ2-3,TRBV7-9,many
CASSPPTGASTEAFF,TGTGCCAGCAGTCCGCCGACAGGAGCAAGCACTGAAGCTTTCTTT,-,TRBJ1-1,TRBV6-5,-
CASSLGLAGTNEQFF,TGTGCCAGCAGCCTCGGACTAGCGGGGACCAATGAGCAGTTCTTC,TRBD2,TRBJ2-1,TRBV7-3,few
CASSPRTGGTGNTEAFF,TGTGCCAGCAGTCCCAGGACAGGGGGGACTGGGAACACTGAAGCTTTCTTT,TRBD1,TRBJ1-1,TRBV27,-
CASSFDSSGNTIYF,TGTGCCAGCAGTTTCGACAGCTCTGGAAACACCATATATTTT,-,TRBJ1-3,TRBV28,few
CASSSRGASYGYTF,TGTGCCAGCAGTTCCAGGGGAGCTAGCTATGGCTACACCTTC,-,TRBJ1-2,TRBV28,-
CASSSEDRGLEAFF,TGTGCCAGCAGTTCCGAGGACAGGGGCCTAGAAGCTTTCTTT,TRBD1,TRBJ1-1,TRBV27,-
CASPKDRSPDTQYF,TGTGCCAGCCCTAAGGACAGATCCCCAGATACGCAGTATTTT,-,TRBJ2-3,TRBV2,few
CASSPLEGAGNTIYF,TGTGCCAGCAGCCCGCTCGAGGGGGCGGGAAACACCATATATTTT,TRBD1,TRBJ1-3,TRBV7-9,few
CASSTRHGTGVNQPQHF,TGTGCCAGTAGTACAAGACACGGGACAGGGGTAAACCAGCCCCAGCATTTT,TRBD1,TRBJ1-5,TRBV19,few
CSVRSGQGGEKLFF,TGCAGCGTTCGATCGGGACAGGGCGGAGAAAAACTGTTTTTT,TRBD1,TRBJ1-4,TRBV29-1,-
CASSPPSQGTGANVLTF,TGTGCCAGCAGCCCCCCGTCCCAGGGAACTGGGGCCAACGTCCTGACTTTC,-,TRBJ2-6,TRBV7-8,-
CSVEGQRQNTEAFF,TGCAGCGTTGAGGGACAGAGACAGAACACTGAAGCTTTCTTT,TRBD1,TRBJ1-1,TRBV29-1,-
CASSTDREGEKLFF,TGTGCCAGCAGCACAGACAGGGAAGGGGAAAAACTGTTTTTT,TRBD1,TRBJ1-4,TRBV9,few
CASFGPGARTEAFF,TGTGCCAGCTTTGGCCCGGGAGCACGGACTGAAGCTTTCTTT,-,TRBJ1-1,TRBV28,few
CASSSAWSVEAFF,TGTGCCAGCAGCTCCGCGTGGTCGGTAGAAGCTTTCTTT,-,TRBJ1-1,TRBV11-2,few
CASSPPRGRETQYF,TGTGCCAGCAGTCCCCCCAGGGGTCGAGAGACCCAGTACTTC,-,TRBJ2-5,TRBV28,few
CASSSPGQPAGYTF,TGCGCCAGCAGCTCGCCGGGACAGCCTGCCGGCTACACCTTC,TRBD1,TRBJ1-2,TRBV5-1,-
CASSVQGSSYNSPLHF,TGTGCCAGCAGCGTCCAGGGGAGCTCCTATAATTCACCCCTCCACTTT,-,TRBJ1-6,TRBV9,-
CASSETGYSYEQYF,TGTGCCAGCAGTGAAACAGGCTACTCCTACGAGCAGTACTTC,-,TRBJ2-7,TRBV2,few
CASTDRGRGTDTQYF,TGTGCCAGCACGGACCGGGGACGGGGGACAGATACGCAGTATTTT,-,TRBJ2-3,TRBV6-6,few
CATSKSDRADEQYF,TGTGCCACCAGCAAATCGGACAGGGCTGACGAGCAGTACTTC,TRBD1,TRBJ2-7,TRBV15,few
CASSQPGPLHF,TGCGCCAGCAGCCAACCGGGACCCCTCCACTTT,-,TRBJ1-6,TRBV4-1,few
CASRGGQWNTGELFF,TGTGCCAGCAGGGGGGGACAGTGGAACACCGGGGAGCTGTTTTTT,-,TRBJ2-2,TRBV6-1,-
CASSLSGGSTDTQYF,TGTGCCAGCAGCTTGTCGGGAGGAAGCACAGATACGCAGTATTTT,TRBD2,TRBJ2-3,TRBV7-3,few
CASSPFMNTEAFF,TGTGCCAGTAGTCCCTTTATGAACACTGAAGCTTTCTTT,-,TRBJ1-1,TRBV19,-
CATSNRNSYNEQFF,TGTGCCACCAGCAACAGAAACTCCTACAATGAGCAGTTCTTC,-,TRBJ2-1,TRBV15,few
CASSASMADQPQHF,TGTGCCAGCAGTGCTTCGATGGCAGATCAGCCCCAGCATTTT,-,TRBJ1-5,TRBV2,-
CASSGEGRNEQFF,TGTGCCAGCAGTGGGGAGGGTAGAAATGAGCAGTTCTTC,TRBD2,TRBJ2-1,TRBV6-4,few
CASRVMTSGTPEQYF,TGTGCCAGCAGGGTGATGACTAGCGGGACCCCCGAGCAGTACTTC,TRBD2,TRBJ2-7,TRBV6-5,few
CSVVLSSITMNTEAFF,TGCAGCGTTGTACTCTCTTCGATTACTATGAACACTGAAGCTTTCTTT,-,TRBJ1-1,TRBV29-1,few
CASSKGQIHEKLFF,TGTGCCAGCAGCAAGGGCCAGATCCACGAAAAACTGTTTTTT,-,TRBJ1-4,TRBV21-1,-
CAIDNTGRTGELFF,TGTGCCATTGACAATACAGGGCGGACCGGGGAGCTGTTTTTT,-,TRBJ2-2,TRBV10-3,-
CASSSLTEINSPLHF,TGTGCCAGCAGCTCCCTGACAGAAATTAATTCACCCCTCCACTTT,-,TRBJ1-6,TRBV5-6,-
CASSEAGLEETQYF,TGTGCCAGCAGTGAAGCGGGACTGGAAGAGACCCAGTACTTC,-,TRBJ2-5,TRBV6-1,-
CAISQSTDTQYF,TGTGCCATCAGTCAGAGCACAGATACGCAGTATTTT,-,TRBJ2-3,TRBV10-3,few
CASSNSGTGGVYGYTF,TGTGCCAGCAGTAACTCCGGGACAGGGGGCGTTTATGGCTACACCTTC,TRBD1,TRBJ1-2,TRBV25-1,-
CSVGGTSGYEQYF,TGCAGCGTTGGAGGGACTAGCGGGTACGAGCAGTACTTC,TRBD2,TRBJ2-7,TRBV29-1,-